This paragraph reports one TCR beta chain. The entry originates in a study of blood T cell repertoires in COVID-19. The repertoire was sequenced with immunoSEQ multiplex PCR; TCRdb's copy has only in-frame clones and lacks some. The repertoire includes approximately 120,000 clones, 80% to 90% of them detected once, and around 13% sits in the top ten. CDR1 SGHTA and CDR2 FQGNSA come from the germline V gene. The length of the CDR3 is 16 residues. Trimming cost V 5 bases and J 4 bases; bases outside gene matches: 12. The chain links TRBV7-2 to TRBJ1-1, with 8 bases fitting TRBD1. The sequenced sample was peripheral blood. This TCR was recovered from a human donor in a cohort sampled during active COVID-19. CDR3 in amino acids: CASSGRVVTGATEAFF. The CDR3 DNA is TGTGCCAGCAGCGGGCGGGTGGTGACAGGGGCCACTGAAGCTTTCTTT.